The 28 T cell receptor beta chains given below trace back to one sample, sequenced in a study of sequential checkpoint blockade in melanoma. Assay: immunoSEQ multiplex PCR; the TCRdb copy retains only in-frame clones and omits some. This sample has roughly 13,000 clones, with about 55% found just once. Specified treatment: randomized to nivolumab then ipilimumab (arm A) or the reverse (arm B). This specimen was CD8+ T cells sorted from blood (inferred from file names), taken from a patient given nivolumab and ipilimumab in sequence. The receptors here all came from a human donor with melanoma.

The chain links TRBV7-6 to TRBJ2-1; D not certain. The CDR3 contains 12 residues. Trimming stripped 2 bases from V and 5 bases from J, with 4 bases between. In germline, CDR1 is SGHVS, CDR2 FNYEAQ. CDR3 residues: CASSLLNNEQFF. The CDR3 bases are TGTGCCAGCAGCTTATTAAACAATGAGCAGTTCTTC.

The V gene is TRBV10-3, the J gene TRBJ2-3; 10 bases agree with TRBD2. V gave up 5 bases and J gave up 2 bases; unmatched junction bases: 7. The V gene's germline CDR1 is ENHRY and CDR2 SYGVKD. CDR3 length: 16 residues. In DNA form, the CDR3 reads TGTGCCATCAGTCCTGGACTAGCGGTCTTCACAGATACGCAGTATTTT. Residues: CAISPGLAVFTDTQYF.

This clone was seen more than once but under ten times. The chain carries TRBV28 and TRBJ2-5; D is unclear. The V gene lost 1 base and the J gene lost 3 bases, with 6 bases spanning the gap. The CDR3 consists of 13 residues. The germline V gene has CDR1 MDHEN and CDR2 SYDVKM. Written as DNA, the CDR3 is TGTGCCAGCAGTTTATTTGGAGAAGAGACCCAGTACTTC. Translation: CASSLFGEETQYF.

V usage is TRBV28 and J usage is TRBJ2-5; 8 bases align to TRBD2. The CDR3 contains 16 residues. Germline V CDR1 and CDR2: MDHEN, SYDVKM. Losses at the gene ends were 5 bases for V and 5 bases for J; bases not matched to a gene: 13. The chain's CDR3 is CASSPHSGGAGETQYF. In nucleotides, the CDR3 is TGTGCCAGCAGTCCGCACAGCGGGGGCGCGGGGGAGACCCAGTACTTC.

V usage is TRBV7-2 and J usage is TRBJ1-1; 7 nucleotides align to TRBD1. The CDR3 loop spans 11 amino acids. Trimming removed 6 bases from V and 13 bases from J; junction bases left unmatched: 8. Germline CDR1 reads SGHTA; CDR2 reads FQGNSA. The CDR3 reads CASSSDRVHFF. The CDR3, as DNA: TGTGCCAGCAGTTCAGACAGGGTGCATTTCTTT.

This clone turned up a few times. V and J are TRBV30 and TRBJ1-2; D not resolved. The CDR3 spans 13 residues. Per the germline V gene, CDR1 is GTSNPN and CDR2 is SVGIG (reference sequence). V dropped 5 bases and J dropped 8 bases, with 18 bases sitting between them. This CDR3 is CAWADGIGYGYTF. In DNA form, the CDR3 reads TGTGCCTGGGCCGACGGGATCGGGTACGGCTACACCTTC.

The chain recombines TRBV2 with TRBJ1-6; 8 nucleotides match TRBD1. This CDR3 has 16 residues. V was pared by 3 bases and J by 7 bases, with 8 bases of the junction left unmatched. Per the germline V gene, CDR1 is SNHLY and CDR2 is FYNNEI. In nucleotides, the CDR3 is TGTGCCAGCAGTGATACGCTACAGGGGGGGAATTCACCCCTCCACTTT. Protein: CASSDTLQGGNSPLHF.

CDR3 residues: CASSSSGRGAYQETQYF. In DNA form, the CDR3 reads TGTGCCAGCAGCTCATCCGGGAGGGGGGCCTACCAAGAGACCCAGTACTTC. V and J are TRBV7-9 and TRBJ2-5, with 8 bases lining up with TRBD2. The CDR3 contains 17 residues. V dropped 4 bases and J dropped 0; count of bases not matched to a gene: 10. Germline CDR1 SEHNR, CDR2 FQNEAQ (reference sequence).

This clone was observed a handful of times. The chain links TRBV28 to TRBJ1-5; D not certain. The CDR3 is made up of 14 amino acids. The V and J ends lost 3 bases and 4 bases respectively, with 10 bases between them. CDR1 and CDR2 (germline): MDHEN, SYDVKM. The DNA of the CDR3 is TGTGCCAGCAGTTTCCGGGGAGGGAATCAGCCCCAGCATTTT. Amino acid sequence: CASSFRGGNQPQHF.

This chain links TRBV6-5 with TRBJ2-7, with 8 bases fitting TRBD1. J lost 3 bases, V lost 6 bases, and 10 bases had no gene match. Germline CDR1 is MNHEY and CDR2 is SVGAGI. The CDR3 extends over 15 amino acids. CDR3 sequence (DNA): TGTGCCAGCAGCCCAAGACAGGGGCCGAGCTACGAGCAGTACTTC. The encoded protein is CASSPRQGPSYEQYF.

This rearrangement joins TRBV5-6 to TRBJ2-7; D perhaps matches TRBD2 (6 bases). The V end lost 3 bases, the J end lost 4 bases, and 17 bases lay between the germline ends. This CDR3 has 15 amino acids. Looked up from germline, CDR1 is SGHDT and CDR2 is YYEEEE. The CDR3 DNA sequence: TGTGCCAGCAGCTGGGGTGGGGCGGGGCCATACGAGCAGTACTTC. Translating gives CASSWGGAGPYEQYF.

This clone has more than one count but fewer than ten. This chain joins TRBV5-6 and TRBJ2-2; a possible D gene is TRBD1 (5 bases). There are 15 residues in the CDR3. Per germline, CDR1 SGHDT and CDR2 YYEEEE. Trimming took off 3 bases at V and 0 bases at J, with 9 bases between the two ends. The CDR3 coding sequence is TGTGCCAGCAGCTGGCGACAGACGAACACCGGGGAGCTGTTTTTT. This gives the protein CASSWRQTNTGELFF.

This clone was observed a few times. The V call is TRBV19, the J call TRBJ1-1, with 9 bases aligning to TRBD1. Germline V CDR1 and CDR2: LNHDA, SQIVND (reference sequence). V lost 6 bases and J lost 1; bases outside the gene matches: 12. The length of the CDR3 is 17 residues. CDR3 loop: CASSPLGQGRENTEAFF. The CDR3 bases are TGTGCCAGTAGCCCCCTGGGACAGGGTAGGGAGAACACTGAAGCTTTCTTT.

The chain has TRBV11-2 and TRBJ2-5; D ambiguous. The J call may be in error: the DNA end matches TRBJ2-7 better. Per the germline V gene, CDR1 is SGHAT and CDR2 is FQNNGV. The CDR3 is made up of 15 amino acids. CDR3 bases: TGTGCCAGCAGCTTAGAGGCAGTAAGTTACTACGAGCAGTACTTC. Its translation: CASSLEAVSYYEQYF.

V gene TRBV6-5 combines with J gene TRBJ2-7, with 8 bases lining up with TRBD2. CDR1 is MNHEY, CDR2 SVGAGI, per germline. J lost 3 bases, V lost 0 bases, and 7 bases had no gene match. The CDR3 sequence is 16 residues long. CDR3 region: CASSYSSGTVDYEQYF. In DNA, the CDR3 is TGTGCCAGCAGTTACTCTAGCGGGACCGTCGACTACGAGCAGTACTTC.

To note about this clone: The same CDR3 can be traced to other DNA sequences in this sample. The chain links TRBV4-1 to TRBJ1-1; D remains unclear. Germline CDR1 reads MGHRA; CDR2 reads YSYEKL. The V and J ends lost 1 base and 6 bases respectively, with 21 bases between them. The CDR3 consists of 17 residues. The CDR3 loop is CASSQGRLGPSHAEAFF. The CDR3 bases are TGCGCCAGCAGCCAAGGGCGTCTGGGCCCCTCCCACGCTGAAGCTTTCTTT.

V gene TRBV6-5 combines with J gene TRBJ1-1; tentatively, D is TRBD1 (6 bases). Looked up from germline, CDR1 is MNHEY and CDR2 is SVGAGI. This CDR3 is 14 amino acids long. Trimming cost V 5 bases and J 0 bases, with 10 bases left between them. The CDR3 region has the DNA TGTGCCAGCAGTCGGGGACAAATGAACACTGAAGCTTTCTTT. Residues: CASSRGQMNTEAFF.

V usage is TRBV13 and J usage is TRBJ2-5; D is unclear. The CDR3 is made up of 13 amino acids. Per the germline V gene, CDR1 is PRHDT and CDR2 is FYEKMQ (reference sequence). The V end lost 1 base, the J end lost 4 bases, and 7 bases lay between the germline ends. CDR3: CASSLESGETQYF. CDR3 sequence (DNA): TGTGCCAGCAGCTTAGAATCCGGAGAGACCCAGTACTTC.

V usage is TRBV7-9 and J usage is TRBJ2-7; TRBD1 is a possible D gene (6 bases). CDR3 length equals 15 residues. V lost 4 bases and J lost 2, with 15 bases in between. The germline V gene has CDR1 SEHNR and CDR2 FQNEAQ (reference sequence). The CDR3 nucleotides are TGTGCCAGCAGCTCCGTAGGGGGATCAGCCTACGAGCAGTACTTC. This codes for CASSSVGGSAYEQYF.

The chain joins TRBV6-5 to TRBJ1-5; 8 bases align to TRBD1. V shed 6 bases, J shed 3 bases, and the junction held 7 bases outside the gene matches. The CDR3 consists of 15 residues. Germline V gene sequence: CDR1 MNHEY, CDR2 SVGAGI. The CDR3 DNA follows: TGTGCCAGCAGCCTTGGACAGGGATACAATCAGCCCCAGCATTTT. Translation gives CASSLGQGYNQPQHF.

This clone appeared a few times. The CDR3 is CAWSNGDRGYNEQFF. As DNA, the CDR3 is TGTGCCTGGAGTAATGGGGACAGGGGATACAATGAGCAGTTCTTC. The genes are TRBV30 and TRBJ2-1; 10 bases are a match to TRBD1. V shed 2 bases and J 4 bases; nucleotides not matched to a gene: 5. The CDR3 length is 15 residues. From germline, CDR1 is GTSNPN and CDR2 SVGIG (reference sequence).

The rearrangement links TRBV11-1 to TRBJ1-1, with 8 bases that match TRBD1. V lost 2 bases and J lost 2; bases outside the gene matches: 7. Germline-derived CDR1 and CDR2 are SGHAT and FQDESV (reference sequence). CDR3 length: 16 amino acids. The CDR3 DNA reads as TGTGCCAGCAGCTTAACAGGGGGTCGGTTAAACACTGAAGCTTTCTTT. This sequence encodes CASSLTGGRLNTEAFF. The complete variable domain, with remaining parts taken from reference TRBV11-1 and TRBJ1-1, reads EAEVAQSPRYKITEKSQAVAFWCDPISGHATLYWYRQILGQGPELLVQFQDESVVDDSQLPKDRFSAERLKGVDSTLKIQPAELGDSAMYLCASSLTGGRLNTEAFFGQGTRLTVV.

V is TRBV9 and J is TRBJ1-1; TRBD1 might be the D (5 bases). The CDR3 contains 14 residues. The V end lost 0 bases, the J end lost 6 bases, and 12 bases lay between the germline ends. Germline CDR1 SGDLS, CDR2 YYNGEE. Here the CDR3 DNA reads TGTGCCAGCAGCGTAGAGAGGGCGGGGGCTGAAGCTTTCTTT. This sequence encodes CASSVERAGAEAFF. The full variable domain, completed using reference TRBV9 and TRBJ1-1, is DSGVTQTPKHLITATGQRVTLRCSPRSGDLSVYWYQQSLDQGLQFLIQYYNGEERAKGNILERFSAQQFPDLHSELNLSSLELGDSALYFCASSVERAGAEAFFGQGTRLTVV.

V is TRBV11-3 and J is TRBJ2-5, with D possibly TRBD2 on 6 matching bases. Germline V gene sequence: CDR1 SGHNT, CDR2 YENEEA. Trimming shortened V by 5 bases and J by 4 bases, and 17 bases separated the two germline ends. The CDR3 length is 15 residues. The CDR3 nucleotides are TGTGCCAGCAGCCCCCGAAGGAGGGACCGAGAGACCCAGTACTTC. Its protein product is CASSPRRRDRETQYF.

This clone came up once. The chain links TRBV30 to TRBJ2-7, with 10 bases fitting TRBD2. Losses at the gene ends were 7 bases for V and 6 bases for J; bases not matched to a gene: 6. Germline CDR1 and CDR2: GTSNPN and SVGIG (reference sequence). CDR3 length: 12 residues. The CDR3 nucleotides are TGTGCCTTGAAGCGGGGGGGCCGCGAGCAGTACTTC. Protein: CALKRGGREQYF.

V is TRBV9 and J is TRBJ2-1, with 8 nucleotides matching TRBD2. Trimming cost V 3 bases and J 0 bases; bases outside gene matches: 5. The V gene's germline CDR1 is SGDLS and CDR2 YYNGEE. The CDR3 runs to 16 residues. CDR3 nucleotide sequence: TGTGCCAGCAGCGCCTTAGCGGGAAACTCCTACAATGAGCAGTTCTTC. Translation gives CASSALAGNSYNEQFF. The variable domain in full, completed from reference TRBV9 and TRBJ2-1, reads DSGVTQTPKHLITATGQRVTLRCSPRSGDLSVYWYQQSLDQGLQFLIQYYNGEERAKGNILERFSAQQFPDLHSELNLSSLELGDSALYFCASSALAGNSYNEQFFGPGTRLTVL.

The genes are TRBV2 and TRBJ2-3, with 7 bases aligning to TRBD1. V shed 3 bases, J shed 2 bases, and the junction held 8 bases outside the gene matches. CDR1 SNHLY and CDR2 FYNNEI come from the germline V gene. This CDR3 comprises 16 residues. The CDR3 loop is CASSDGTELYTDTQYF. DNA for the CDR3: TGTGCCAGCAGTGACGGGACAGAACTCTACACAGATACGCAGTATTTT.

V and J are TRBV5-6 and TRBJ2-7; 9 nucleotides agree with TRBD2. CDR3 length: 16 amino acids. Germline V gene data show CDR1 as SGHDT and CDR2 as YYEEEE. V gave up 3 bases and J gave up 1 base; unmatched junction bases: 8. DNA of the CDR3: TGTGCCAGCAGCTCGTCGACTAGCGGAATTTCCTACGAGCAGTACTTC. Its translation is CASSSSTSGISYEQYF.